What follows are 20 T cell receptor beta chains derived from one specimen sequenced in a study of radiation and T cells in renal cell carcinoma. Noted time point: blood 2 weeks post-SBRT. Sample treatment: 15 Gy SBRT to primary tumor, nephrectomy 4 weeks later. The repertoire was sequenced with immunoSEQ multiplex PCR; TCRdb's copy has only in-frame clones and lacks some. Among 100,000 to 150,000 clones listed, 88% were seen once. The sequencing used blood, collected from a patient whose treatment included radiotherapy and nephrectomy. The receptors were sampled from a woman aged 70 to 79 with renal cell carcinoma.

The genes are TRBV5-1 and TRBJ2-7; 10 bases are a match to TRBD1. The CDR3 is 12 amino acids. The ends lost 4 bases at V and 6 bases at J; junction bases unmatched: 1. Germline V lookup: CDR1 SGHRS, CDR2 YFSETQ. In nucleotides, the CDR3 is TGCGCCAGCAGCAGGACAGGGGGCGAGCAGTACTTC. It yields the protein CASSRTGGEQYF.

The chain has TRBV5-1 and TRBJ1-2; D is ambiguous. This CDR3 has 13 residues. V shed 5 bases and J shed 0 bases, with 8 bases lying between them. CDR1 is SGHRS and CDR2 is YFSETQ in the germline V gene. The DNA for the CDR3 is TGCGCCAGCAGGCTGAAAGCTAACTATGGCTACACCTTC. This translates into CASRLKANYGYTF.

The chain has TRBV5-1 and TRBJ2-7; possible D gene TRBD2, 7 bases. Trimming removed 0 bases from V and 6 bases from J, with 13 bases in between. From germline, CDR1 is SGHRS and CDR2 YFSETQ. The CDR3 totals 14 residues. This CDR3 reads CASSLDWGGSEQYF. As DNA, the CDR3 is TGCGCCAGCAGCTTGGATTGGGGGGGCTCCGAGCAGTACTTC.

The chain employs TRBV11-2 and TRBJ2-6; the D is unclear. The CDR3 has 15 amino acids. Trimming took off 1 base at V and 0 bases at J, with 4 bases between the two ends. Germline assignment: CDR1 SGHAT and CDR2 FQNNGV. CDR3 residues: CASSLASSGANVLTF. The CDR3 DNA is TGTGCCAGCAGCTTAGCTTCCTCTGGGGCCAACGTCCTGACTTTC.

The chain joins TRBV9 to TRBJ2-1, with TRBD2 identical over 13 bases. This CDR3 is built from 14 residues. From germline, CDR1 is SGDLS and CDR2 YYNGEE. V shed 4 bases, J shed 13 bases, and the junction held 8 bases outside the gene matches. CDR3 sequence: CASSTPTSGGIQFF. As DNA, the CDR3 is TGTGCCAGCAGCACCCCGACTAGCGGGGGGATTCAGTTCTTC. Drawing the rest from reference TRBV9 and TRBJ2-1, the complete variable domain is DSGVTQTPKHLITATGQRVTLRCSPRSGDLSVYWYQQSLDQGLQFLIQYYNGEERAKGNILERFSAQQFPDLHSELNLSSLELGDSALYFCASSTPTSGGIQFFGPGTRLTVL.

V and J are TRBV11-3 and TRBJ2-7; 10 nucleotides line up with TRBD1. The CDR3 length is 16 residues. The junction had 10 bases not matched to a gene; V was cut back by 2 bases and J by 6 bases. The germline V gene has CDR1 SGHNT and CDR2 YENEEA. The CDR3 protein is CASSLSSGTGVIEQYF. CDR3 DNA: TGTGCCAGCAGCTTAAGTTCGGGGACAGGGGTTATCGAGCAGTACTTC.

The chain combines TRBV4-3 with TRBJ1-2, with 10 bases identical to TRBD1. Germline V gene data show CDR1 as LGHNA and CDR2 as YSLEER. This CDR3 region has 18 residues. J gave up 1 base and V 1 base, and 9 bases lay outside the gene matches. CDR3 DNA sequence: TGCGCCAGCAGCCAAGGACAGGGGGCCGGAGGCGTTAACTATGGCTACACCTTC. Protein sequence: CASSQGQGAGGVNYGYTF.

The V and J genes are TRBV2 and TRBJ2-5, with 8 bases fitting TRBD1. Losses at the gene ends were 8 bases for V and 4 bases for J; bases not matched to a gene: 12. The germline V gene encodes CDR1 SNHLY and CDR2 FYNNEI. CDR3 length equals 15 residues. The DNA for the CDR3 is TGTGCCAGCCCTTCCAAGGACAGGGACGGAGAGACCCAGTACTTC. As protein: CASPSKDRDGETQYF.

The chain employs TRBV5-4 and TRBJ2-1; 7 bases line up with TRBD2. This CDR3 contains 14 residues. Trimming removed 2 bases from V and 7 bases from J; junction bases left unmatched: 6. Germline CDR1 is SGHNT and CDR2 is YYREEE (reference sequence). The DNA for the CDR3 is TGTGCCAGCAGCTTCGGGGGGTCAGGGAATGAGCAGTTCTTC. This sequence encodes CASSFGGSGNEQFF.

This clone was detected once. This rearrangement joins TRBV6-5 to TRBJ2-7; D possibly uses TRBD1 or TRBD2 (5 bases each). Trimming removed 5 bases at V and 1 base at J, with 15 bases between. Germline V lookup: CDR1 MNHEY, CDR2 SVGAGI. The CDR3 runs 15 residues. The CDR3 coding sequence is TGTGCCAGCAGTCCCGGTCCGGGGCGATCCTACGAGCAGTACTTC. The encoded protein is CASSPGPGRSYEQYF.

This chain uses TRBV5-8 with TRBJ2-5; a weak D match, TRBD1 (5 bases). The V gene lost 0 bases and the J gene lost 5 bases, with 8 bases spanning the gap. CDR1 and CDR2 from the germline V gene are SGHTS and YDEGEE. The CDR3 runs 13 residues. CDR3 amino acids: CASSLAGRETQYF. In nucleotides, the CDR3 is TGTGCCAGCAGCTTGGCAGGGCGCGAGACCCAGTACTTC. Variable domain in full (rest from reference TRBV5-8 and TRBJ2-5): EAGVTQSPTHLIKTRGQQATLRCSPISGHTSVYWYQQALGLGLQFLLWYDEGEERNRGNFPPRFSGRQFPNYSSELNVNALELEDSALYLCASSLAGRETQYFGPGTRLLVL.

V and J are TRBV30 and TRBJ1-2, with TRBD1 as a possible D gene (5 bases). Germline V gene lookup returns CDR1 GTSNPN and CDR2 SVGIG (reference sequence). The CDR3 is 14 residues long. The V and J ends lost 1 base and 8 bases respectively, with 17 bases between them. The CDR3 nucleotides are TGTGCCTGGAGTGCCCAGGGATACGCGGGGGGCTACACCTTC. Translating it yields CAWSAQGYAGGYTF.

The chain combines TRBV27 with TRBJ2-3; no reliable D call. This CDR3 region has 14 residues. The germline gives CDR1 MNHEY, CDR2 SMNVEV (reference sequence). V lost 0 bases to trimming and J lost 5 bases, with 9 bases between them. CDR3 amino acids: CASSLSPRGDTQYF. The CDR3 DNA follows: TGTGCCAGCAGTTTATCACCTCGTGGAGATACGCAGTATTTT.

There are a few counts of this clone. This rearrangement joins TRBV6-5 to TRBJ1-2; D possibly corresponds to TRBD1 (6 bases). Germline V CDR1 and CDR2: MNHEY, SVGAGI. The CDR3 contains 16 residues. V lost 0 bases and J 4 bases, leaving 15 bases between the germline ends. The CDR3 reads CASSYSPTGLSYGYTF. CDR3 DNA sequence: TGTGCCAGCAGTTACTCGCCGACAGGCCTTAGCTATGGCTACACCTTC.

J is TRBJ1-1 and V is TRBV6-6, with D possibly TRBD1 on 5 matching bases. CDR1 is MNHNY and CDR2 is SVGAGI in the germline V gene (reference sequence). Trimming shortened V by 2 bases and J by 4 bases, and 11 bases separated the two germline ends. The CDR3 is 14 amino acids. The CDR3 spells CASSYGQGGTEAFF. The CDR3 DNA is TGTGCCAGCAGTTACGGGCAGGGAGGCACTGAAGCTTTCTTT.

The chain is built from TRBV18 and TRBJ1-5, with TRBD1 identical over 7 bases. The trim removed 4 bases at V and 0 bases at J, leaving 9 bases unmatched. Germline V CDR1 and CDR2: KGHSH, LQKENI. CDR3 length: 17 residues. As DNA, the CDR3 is TGTGCCAGCTCACGATCTCGGGACAGATATAGCAATCAGCCCCAGCATTTT. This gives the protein CASSRSRDRYSNQPQHF.

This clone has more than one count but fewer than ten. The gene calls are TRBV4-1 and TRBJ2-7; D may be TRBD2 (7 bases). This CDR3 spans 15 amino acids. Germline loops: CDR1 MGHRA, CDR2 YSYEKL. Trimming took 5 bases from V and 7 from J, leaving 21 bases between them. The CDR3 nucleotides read TGCGCCAGCAGCGAAGGGGGGGGCTACACACGGGAGCAGTACTTC. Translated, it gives CASSEGGGYTREQYF.

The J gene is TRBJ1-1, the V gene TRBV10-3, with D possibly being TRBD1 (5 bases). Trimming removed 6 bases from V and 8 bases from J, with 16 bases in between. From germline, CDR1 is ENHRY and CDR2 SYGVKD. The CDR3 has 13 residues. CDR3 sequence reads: CAIRTEENKEAFF. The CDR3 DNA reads TGTGCCATCAGGACAGAGGAGAACAAAGAAGCTTTCTTT.

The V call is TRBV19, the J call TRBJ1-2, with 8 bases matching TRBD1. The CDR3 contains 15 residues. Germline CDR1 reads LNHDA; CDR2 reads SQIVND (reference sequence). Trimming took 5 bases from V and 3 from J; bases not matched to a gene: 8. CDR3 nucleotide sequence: TGTGCCAGTAGTGCCCACAGGGGGTCGGACTATGGCTACACCTTC. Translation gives CASSAHRGSDYGYTF.

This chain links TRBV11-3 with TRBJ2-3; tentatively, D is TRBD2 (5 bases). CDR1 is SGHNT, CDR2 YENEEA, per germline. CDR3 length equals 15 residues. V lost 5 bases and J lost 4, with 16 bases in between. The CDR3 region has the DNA TGTGCCAGCAGCAAGACTACGTCCCCGTCAGATACGCAGTATTTT. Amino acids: CASSKTTSPSDTQYF.